The rows below give T cell receptor beta chains drawn from one sample of a study of shared clonotypes between healthy human individuals. Sequencing was performed with immunoSEQ multiplex PCR; in TCRdb, only in-frame clones are kept and a portion is missing. The sample carries more than 1 million clones, 75% to 85% recorded once. Sequenced material: memory CD4+ T cells from PBMCs. Receptors originate from a man aged 18 to 30 in good health. Some clones in this sample may be carry-over from other donors' samples. CDR3s include the opening cysteine and the closing phenylalanine or tryptophan. The D gene is left open where the match is weak. Only some rows state a clone size, as once, few, many or a class for expanded clones.

D	J	V	size	CDR3	DNA
NA	TRBJ2-1	TRBV7-9	few	CASSVRYNEQFF	TGTGCCAGCAGCGTACGATACAATGAGCAGTTCTTC
NA	TRBJ1-1	TRBV19	NA	CASSIVGGSHEAFF	TGTGCCAGTAGTATCGTCGGCGGTTCCCATGAAGCTTTCTTT
TRBD2	TRBJ2-5	TRBV10-3	once	CAITDRLAGGETQYF	TGTGCCATCACCGACCGACTAGCGGGAGGCGAGACCCAGTACTTC
NA	TRBJ2-7	TRBV29-1	NA	CSADLGSRDEQYF	TGCAGCGCGGACCTCGGGAGTCGGGACGAGCAGTACTTC
NA	TRBJ1-2	TRBV28	few	CASSWGSNYGYTF	TGTGCCAGCAGTTGGGGGTCGAACTATGGCTACACCTTC
NA	TRBJ1-2	TRBV19	NA	CASSIGGHLTHGYTF	TGTGCCAGTAGTATAGGGGGACACTTAACCCATGGCTACACCTTC
TRBD1	TRBJ2-7	TRBV30	NA	CAWRETGQGSYEQYF	TGTGCCTGGAGAGAAACGGGACAGGGGTCCTACGAGCAGTACTTC
NA	TRBJ1-3	TRBV2	once	CATRRISGNTIYF	TGTGCCACCCGAAGGATCTCTGGAAACACCATATATTTT
TRBD1	TRBJ1-5	TRBV7-9	NA	CASSPGYGQGRDQPQHF	TGTGCCAGCAGCCCCGGATATGGACAGGGTCGGGATCAGCCCCAGCATTTT
NA	TRBJ2-7	TRBV19	NA	CASSTTSLVSEQYF	TGTGCCAGTAGTACCACTTCACTAGTATCCGAGCAGTACTTC
TRBD2	TRBJ2-1	TRBV7-2	NA	CASSLDRTSEFF	TGTGCCAGCAGCCTAGACCGGACTAGCGAGTTCTTC
TRBD1	TRBJ2-7	TRBV5-8	NA	CASSSFRTGGREQYF	TGTGCCAGCAGCTCGTTTAGGACAGGGGGACGCGAGCAGTACTTC
TRBD1	TRBJ2-1	TRBV5-1	NA	CASSLVGTGPYNEQFF	TGCGCCAGCAGCTTGGTCGGGACAGGACCATACAATGAGCAGTTCTTC
NA	TRBJ1-5	TRBV7-9	few	CASSLEGRNQPQHF	TGTGCCAGCAGCTTAGAAGGGCGCAATCAGCCCCAGCATTTT
TRBD1	TRBJ2-5	TRBV11-3	NA	CASSPARGQETQYF	TGTGCCAGCAGCCCCGCGAGGGGGCAGGAGACCCAGTACTTC
NA	TRBJ2-2	TRBV5-1	NA	CASSLVFGTSNTGELFF	TGCGCCAGCAGCTTGGTTTTTGGGACGTCGAACACCGGGGAGCTGTTTTTT
NA	TRBJ2-3	TRBV14	NA	CASSQDWSTLKYF	TGTGCCAGCAGCCAAGATTGGAGCACCTTGAAGTATTTT
NA	TRBJ2-2	TRBV18	few	CASSPPQGATGELFF	TGTGCCAGCTCACCACCTCAAGGGGCCACCGGGGAGCTGTTTTTT
TRBD1	TRBJ1-1	TRBV4-2	NA	CASCHESQTGTGDAEAFF	TGTGCCAGCTGCCATGAATCTCAAACCGGGACAGGGGACGCTGAAGCTTTCTTT
NA	TRBJ2-7	TRBV2	NA	CASSDSGTAYEQYF	TGTGCCAGCAGTGATAGCGGAACCGCCTACGAGCAGTACTTC
NA	TRBJ2-1	TRBV7-6	few	CASSSFVTATLYNEQFF	TGTGCCAGCAGCTCCTTCGTAACCGCCACGCTATACAATGAGCAGTTCTTC
NA	TRBJ2-3	TRBV9	few	CASSPIAVGADTQYF	TGTGCCAGCAGCCCCATAGCGGTCGGCGCAGATACGCAGTATTTT
TRBD2	TRBJ2-1	TRBV29-1	NA	CSVDSGTVQQFF	TGCAGCGTGGATAGCGGGACCGTGCAGCAGTTCTTC
NA	TRBJ1-3	TRBV9	once	CASSVAGGGGAGNTIYF	TGTGCCAGCAGCGTAGCTGGTGGGGGGGGAGCTGGAAACACCATATATTTT
TRBD2	TRBJ2-3	TRBV11-2	NA	CASSHGLAGGGGTDTQYF	TGTGCCAGCAGTCATGGGCTAGCGGGAGGCGGGGGCACAGATACGCAGTATTTT
TRBD1	TRBJ2-5	TRBV19	many	CASSGQGSETQYF	TGTGCCAGTAGTGGACAGGGTTCGGAGACCCAGTACTTC
TRBD1	TRBJ1-3	TRBV7-2	NA	CASSAYRGAEGGNTIYF	TGTGCCAGCAGCGCTTACAGGGGGGCAGAAGGTGGAAACACCATATATTTT
NA	TRBJ1-2	TRBV18	few	CASSPRDRGGYTF	TGTGCCAGCTCACCCAGGGACCGTGGAGGCTACACCTTC
TRBD1	TRBJ2-2	TRBV6-6	NA	CASSLQGLDDTGELFF	TGTGCCAGCAGCCTACAGGGGCTGGATGATACCGGGGAGCTGTTTTTT
TRBD1	TRBJ1-4	TRBV30	NA	CAWTQKGAGEKLFF	TGTGCCTGGACCCAGAAGGGGGCAGGTGAAAAACTGTTTTTT
NA	TRBJ1-4	TRBV2	NA	CASSELLGTNEKLFF	TGTGCCAGCAGTGAACTTCTAGGGACTAATGAAAAACTGTTTTTT
TRBD1	TRBJ2-1	TRBV5-4	NA	CASSRDRDDEQFF	TGTGCCAGCAGCCGGGACAGGGATGATGAGCAGTTCTTC
NA	TRBJ1-5	TRBV2	NA	CASSEGNPPYQPQHF	TGTGCCAGCAGTGAAGGGAACCCCCCCTATCAGCCCCAGCATTTT
NA	TRBJ1-5	TRBV6-5	NA	CASSLRDSNQPQHF	TGTGCCAGCAGTTTGCGGGACAGCAATCAGCCCCAGCATTTT
NA	TRBJ2-5	TRBV18	NA	CASSPVAGAGETQYF	TGTGCCAGCTCACCAGTCGCGGGTGCGGGGGAGACCCAGTACTTC
TRBD2	TRBJ2-1	TRBV6-4	NA	CASSPWGEGRNEQFF	TGTGCCAGCAGCCCCTGGGGGGAGGGGCGGAATGAGCAGTTCTTC
NA	TRBJ2-2	TRBV11-2	NA	CASSLDHWGAGELFF	TGTGCCAGCAGCTTAGATCATTGGGGGGCCGGGGAGCTGTTTTTT
NA	TRBJ2-6	TRBV5-8	NA	CALAPGTASGANVLTF	TGTGCACTTGCCCCCGGGACCGCCTCTGGGGCCAACGTCCTGACTTTC
NA	TRBJ2-7	TRBV28	NA	CASSQNRGFRDEQYF	TGTGCCAGCAGCCAAAACCGGGGTTTTCGGGACGAGCAGTACTTC
TRBD1	TRBJ2-2	TRBV5-4	NA	CASSPSGTGNTGELFF	TGTGCCAGCAGCCCTTCCGGGACAGGGAACACCGGGGAGCTGTTTTTT
NA	TRBJ2-7	TRBV28	NA	CASSSAVPYEQYF	TGTGCCAGCAGCTCCGCGGTCCCCTACGAGCAGTACTTC
NA	TRBJ1-4	TRBV5-6	NA	CASSFWAGGDEKLFF	TGTGCCAGCAGCTTTTGGGCTGGCGGGGATGAAAAACTGTTTTTT